A single T cell receptor beta chain is shown here with its context. Seattle's cohort entered during active infection and was followed longitudinally. Libraries were prepared by immunoSEQ multiplex PCR; TCRdb keeps only in-frame clonotypes and omits some of them. The sample holds about 330,000 clones, 87% seen once. This record belongs to a study of blood T cell repertoires in COVID-19. Study summary: Some COVID-19 samples were acute and others convalescent; all came from the United States, Italy and Spain. Sample material is recorded as cDNA or gDNA derived from T cells, B-cell-depleted T cells, or PBMCs.

The sequence derives from a man aged 25 to 40 with COVID-19, enrolled during active disease. Sample: peripheral blood.

Written as DNA, the CDR3 is TGTGCCAGCAGGCCCACAGGGGCACACTCTGGAAACACCATATATTTT. Its protein product is CASRPTGAHSGNTIYF. V is TRBV2 and J is TRBJ1-3, with TRBD1 matching over 7 bases. CDR1 and CDR2 from the germline V gene are SNHLY and FYNNEI. The junction had 8 bases not matched to a gene; V was cut back by 6 bases and J by 0 bases. This CDR3 spans 16 amino acids.